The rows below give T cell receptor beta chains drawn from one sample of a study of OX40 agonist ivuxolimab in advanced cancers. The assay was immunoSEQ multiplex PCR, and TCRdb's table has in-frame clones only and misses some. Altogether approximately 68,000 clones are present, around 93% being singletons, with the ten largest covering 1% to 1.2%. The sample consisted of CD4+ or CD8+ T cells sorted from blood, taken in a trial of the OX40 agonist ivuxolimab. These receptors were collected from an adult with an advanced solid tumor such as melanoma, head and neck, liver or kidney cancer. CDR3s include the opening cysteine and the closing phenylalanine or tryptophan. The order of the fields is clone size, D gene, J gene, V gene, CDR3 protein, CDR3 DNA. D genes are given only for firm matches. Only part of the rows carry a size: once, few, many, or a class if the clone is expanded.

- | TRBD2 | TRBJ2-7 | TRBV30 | CATDRGTSGSSYEQYF | TGTGCCACAGACCGTGGGACTAGCGGGAGTAGCTACGAGCAGTACTTC
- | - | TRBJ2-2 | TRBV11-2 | CASSLDRRAVTGELFF | TGTGCCAGCAGCTTAGATAGACGCGCCGTGACCGGGGAGCTGTTTTTT
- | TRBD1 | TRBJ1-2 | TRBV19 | CASSSRGRAYGYTF | TGTGCCAGTAGTTCCAGGGGGCGCGCCTATGGCTACACCTTC
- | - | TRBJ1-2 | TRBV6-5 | CASSYSIAGSNYGYTF | TGTGCCAGCAGTTACTCGATCGCCGGTAGCAACTATGGCTACACCTTC
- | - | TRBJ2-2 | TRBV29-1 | CSARQSANTGELFF | TGCAGCGCTAGACAAAGCGCGAACACCGGGGAGCTGTTTTTT
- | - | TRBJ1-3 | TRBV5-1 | CASRREFGNTIYF | TGCGCCAGCAGACGTGAGTTCGGAAACACCATATATTTT
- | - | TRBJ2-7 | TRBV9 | CASSVGLADTYEQYF | TGTGCCAGCAGCGTAGGTCTAGCCGATACCTACGAGCAGTACTTC
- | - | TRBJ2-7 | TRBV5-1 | CASSSGSGDYEQYF | TGCGCCAGCAGCTCTGGGAGTGGGGACTACGAGCAGTACTTC
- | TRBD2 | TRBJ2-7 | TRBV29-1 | CSVAGLAGVYEQYF | TGCAGCGTTGCAGGACTAGCGGGAGTTTACGAGCAGTACTTC
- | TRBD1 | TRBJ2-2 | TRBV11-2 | CASSPGTVNTGELFF | TGTGCCAGCAGCCCGGGGACAGTGAACACCGGGGAGCTGTTTTTT
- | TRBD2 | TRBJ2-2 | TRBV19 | CASSFLAGPSGGELFF | TGTGCCAGTAGTTTCCTAGCGGGGCCCTCTGGAGGGGAGCTGTTTTTT
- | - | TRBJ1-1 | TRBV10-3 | CATTFGQPGDTEAFF | TGTGCCACTACCTTTGGACAGCCTGGGGACACTGAAGCTTTCTTT
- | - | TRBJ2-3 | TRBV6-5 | CASSKLPFRDTQYF | TGTGCCAGCAGCAAACTCCCCTTCAGAGATACGCAGTATTTT
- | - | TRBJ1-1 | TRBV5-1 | CASSFLGSTEAFF | TGCGCCAGCAGCTTTTTGGGGAGCACTGAAGCTTTCTTT
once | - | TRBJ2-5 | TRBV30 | CAWSVRPGVETQYF | TGTGCCTGGAGTGTACGACCCGGGGTTGAGACCCAGTACTTC
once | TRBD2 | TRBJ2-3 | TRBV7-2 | CASSRTSVGGDTQYF | TGTGCCAGTTCCCGGACTAGCGTCGGAGGGGATACGCAGTATTTT
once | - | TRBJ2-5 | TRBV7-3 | CASSLSGAQTQYF | TGTGCCAGCAGCTTAAGTGGGGCCCAGACCCAGTACTTC
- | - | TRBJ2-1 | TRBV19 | CASSPSSTHNEQFF | TGTGCCAGTAGTCCTTCGTCCACCCACAATGAGCAGTTCTTC
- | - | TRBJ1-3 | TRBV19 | CASSILPGIGTIYF | TGTGCCAGTAGTATACTCCCAGGGATCGGCACCATATATTTT
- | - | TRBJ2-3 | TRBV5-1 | CASSSGFETDTQYF | TGCGCCAGCAGCTCGGGGTTTGAGACAGATACGCAGTATTTT
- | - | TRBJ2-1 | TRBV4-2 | CASSQGLPNEQFF | TGTGCCAGCAGCCAAGGGCTGCCTAATGAGCAGTTCTTC
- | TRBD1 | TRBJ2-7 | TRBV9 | CASSVGTGGEQYF | TGTGCCAGCAGCGTAGGGACAGGGGGGGAGCAGTACTTC
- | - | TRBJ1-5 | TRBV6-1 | CASSERGTAQHF | TGTGCCAGCAGTGAAAGGGGAACGGCCCAGCATTTT
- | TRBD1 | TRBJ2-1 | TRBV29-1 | CSVRDRGIDEQFF | TGCAGCGTTCGGGACAGGGGGATCGATGAGCAGTTCTTC
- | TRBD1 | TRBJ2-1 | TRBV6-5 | CASSYSGTAYNEQFF | TGTGCCAGCAGTTACTCCGGGACAGCCTACAATGAGCAGTTCTTC
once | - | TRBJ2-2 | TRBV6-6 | CASSTQGRNTGELFF | TGTGCCAGCAGTACACAGGGAAGGAACACCGGGGAGCTGTTTTTT
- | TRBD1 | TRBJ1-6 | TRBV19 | CASKPGQGLSPLHF | TGTGCCAGTAAGCCGGGACAGGGATTATCACCCCTCCACTTT
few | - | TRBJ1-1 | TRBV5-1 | CASSFEEGAEAFF | TGCGCCAGCAGCTTTGAGGAGGGGGCTGAAGCTTTCTTT
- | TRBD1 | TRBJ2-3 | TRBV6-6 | CASNDGQGAAYTQYF | TGTGCCAGCAATGACGGACAGGGGGCCGCGTATACGCAGTATTTT
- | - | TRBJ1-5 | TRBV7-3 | CASSLDSNQPQHF | TGTGCCAGCAGCTTGGACAGTAATCAGCCCCAGCATTTT
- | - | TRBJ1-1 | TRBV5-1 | CASSIQTGNTEAFF | TGCGCCAGCAGCATCCAGACAGGGAACACTGAAGCTTTCTTT
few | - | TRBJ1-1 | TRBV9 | CASSVGQDYTEAFF | TGTGCCAGCAGCGTAGGACAGGATTACACTGAAGCTTTCTTT
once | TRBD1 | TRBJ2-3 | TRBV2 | CASSEAQGADTQYF | TGTGCCAGCAGTGAAGCCCAGGGGGCAGATACGCAGTATTTT
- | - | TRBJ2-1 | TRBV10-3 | CAISGGDEQFF | TGTGCCATCAGTGGGGGTGATGAGCAGTTCTTC
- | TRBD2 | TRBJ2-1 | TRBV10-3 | CAIRTSLLVEDEQFF | TGTGCCATCAGGACTAGCCTCTTAGTCGAGGATGAGCAGTTCTTC
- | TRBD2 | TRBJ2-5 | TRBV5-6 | CASSPSGRETQYF | TGTGCCAGCAGCCCTAGCGGGAGGGAGACCCAGTACTTC
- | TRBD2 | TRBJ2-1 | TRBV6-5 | CASSSGLAGYNEQFF | TGTGCCAGCAGTTCGGGACTAGCGGGGTACAATGAGCAGTTCTTC
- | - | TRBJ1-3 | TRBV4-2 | CASSQDWGGLSGNTIYF | TGTGCCAGCAGCCAAGATTGGGGGGGGCTCTCTGGAAACACCATATATTTT
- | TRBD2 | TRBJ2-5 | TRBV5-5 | CASSLETSGVGAQYF | TGTGCCAGCAGCTTGGAAACTAGCGGGGTAGGGGCCCAGTACTTC
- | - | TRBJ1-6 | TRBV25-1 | CASRTITDVGNSPLHF | TGTGCCAGCAGAACCATAACGGACGTAGGCAATTCACCCCTCCACTTT
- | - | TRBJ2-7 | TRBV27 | CAAGRPDSSYEQYF | TGTGCCGCCGGCAGGCCCGATTCCTCCTACGAGCAGTACTTC
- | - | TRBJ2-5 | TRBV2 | CATSGYGGPYF | TGTGCCACCTCTGGGTATGGGGGCCCCTACTTC
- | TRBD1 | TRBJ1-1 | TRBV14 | CASSQDPQGIAEAFF | TGTGCCAGCAGCCAAGACCCACAGGGGATCGCTGAAGCTTTCTTT
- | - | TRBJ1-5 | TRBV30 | CAWSVRQGRQPQHF | TGTGCCTGGAGTGTACGCCAGGGGCGGCAGCCCCAGCATTTT
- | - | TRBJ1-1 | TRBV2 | CASRGTGNTEAFF | TGTGCCAGCAGGGGGACGGGGAACACTGAAGCTTTCTTT
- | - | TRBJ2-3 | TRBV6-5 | CASSYLLGDTQYF | TGTGCCAGCAGTTACTTATTAGGGGATACGCAGTATTTT
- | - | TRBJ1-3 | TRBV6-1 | CASSDGDGNTIYF | TGTGCCAGCAGTGATGGGGATGGAAACACCATATATTTT
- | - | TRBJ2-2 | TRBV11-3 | CASSLATATVGELFF | TGTGCCAGCAGCTTAGCAACGGCTACGGTCGGGGAGCTGTTTTTT
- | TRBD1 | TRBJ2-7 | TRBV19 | CASSSGQGFSYEQYF | TGTGCCAGTAGTTCGGGACAGGGATTCTCCTACGAGCAGTACTTC
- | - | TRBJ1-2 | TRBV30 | CAWAGLWGYTF | TGTGCCTGGGCAGGGCTATGGGGCTACACCTTC
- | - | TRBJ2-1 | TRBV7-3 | CASSRDPGAAYNEQFF | TGTGCCAGTTCTCGGGACCCCGGAGCGGCCTACAATGAGCAGTTCTTC
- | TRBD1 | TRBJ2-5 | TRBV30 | CAWSVGVQGAQETQYF | TGTGCCTGGAGTGTTGGAGTGCAGGGGGCGCAAGAGACCCAGTACTTC
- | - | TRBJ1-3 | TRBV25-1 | CASSEKSASKGNTIYF | TGTGCCAGCAGTGAAAAGAGTGCATCGAAAGGAAACACCATATATTTT